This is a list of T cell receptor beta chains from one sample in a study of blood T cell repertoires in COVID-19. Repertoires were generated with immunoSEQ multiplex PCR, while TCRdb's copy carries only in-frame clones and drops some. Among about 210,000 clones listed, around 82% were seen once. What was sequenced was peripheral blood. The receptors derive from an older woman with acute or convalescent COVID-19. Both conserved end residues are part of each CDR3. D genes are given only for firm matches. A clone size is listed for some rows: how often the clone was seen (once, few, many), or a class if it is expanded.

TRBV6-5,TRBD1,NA,CASSRGQGSYNEQFF
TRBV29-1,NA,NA,CSTRTDSSTDTQYF
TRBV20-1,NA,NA,CSASWTSTDTQYF
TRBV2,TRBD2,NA,CASIASGVPGEQFF
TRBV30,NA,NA,CAWGETTQYF
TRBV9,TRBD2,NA,CASSVVSSGTKTGELFF
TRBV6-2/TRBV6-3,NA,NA,CASSYQQNSPLHF
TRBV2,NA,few,CASSEGMGGNYGYTF
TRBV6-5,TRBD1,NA,CASQGRDRGYNEQFF
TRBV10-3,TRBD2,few,CAIYSGTSGYNEQFF
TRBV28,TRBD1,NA,CASSPSGQGAVTLHF
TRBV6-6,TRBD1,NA,CASTPGQGYGYTF
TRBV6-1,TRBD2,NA,CASSEAAASGGATTQYF
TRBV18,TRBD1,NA,CASSPDREHEQFF
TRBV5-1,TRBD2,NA,CASSPSGGAGTGELFF
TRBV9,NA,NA,CASSVADREGSPLHF
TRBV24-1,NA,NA,CATSDLRGFGYTF
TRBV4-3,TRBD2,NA,CASSQVLADIQYF
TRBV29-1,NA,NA,CSVGKGDYGYTF
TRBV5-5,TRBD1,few,CASSLAATGITDTQYF
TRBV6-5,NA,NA,CASSYSRRPAGGYTF